This entry describes one T cell receptor (beta chain). These data belong to a study of shared clonotypes between healthy human individuals. CD8 cells classed as naive were CD45RO-negative and positively selected for CCR7, excluding terminally differentiated effector memory CD45RA+ cells. Only in-frame clones appear in the TCRdb table, and some are missing; sequencing was by immunoSEQ multiplex PCR. The sample has about 2.1 million clones, around 93% seen once. Trimming took off 2 bases at V and 15 bases at J, with 14 bases between the two ends. Per germline, CDR1 MNHNY and CDR2 SVGAGI (reference sequence). CDR3 length: 12 residues.

Specimen: naive CD8+ T cells from PBMCs. V is TRBV6-6 and J is TRBJ2-1; D is perhaps TRBD1 (6 bases). This clonotype originated in a man between 18 and 29 years old in good health. Some clones in this sample may be carry-over from other donors' samples. CDR3 region: CASSYAGVSVFF. In nucleotides, the CDR3 is TGTGCCAGCAGTTACGCAGGGGTCAGCGTGTTCTTC.